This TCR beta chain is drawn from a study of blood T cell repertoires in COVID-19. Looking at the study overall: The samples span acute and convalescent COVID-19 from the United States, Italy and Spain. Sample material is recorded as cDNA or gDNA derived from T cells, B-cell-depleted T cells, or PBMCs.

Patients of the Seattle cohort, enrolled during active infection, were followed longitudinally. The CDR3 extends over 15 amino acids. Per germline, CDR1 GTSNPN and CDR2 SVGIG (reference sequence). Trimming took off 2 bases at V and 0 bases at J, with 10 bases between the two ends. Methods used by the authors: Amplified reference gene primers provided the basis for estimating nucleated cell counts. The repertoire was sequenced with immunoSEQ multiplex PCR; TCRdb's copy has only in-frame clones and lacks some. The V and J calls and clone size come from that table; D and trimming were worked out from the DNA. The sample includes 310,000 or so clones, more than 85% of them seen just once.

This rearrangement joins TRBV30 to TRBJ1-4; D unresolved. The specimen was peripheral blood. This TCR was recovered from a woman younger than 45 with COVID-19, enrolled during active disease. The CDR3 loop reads CAWSLGVATNEKLFF. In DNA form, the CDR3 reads TGTGCCTGGAGTCTGGGCGTAGCAACTAATGAAAAACTGTTTTTT.